This T cell receptor (beta chain) was sequenced for a study of blood T cells in healthy people across ages. Through a sample-barcoded 5' primer and a J-beta primer mix, a second PCR was run for about 7 to 12 cycles. TCRdb re-analysed the 5' RACE reads in MiXCR, keeping a single row per CDR3 protein. This sample has 850,000 to 1,100,000 distinct CDR3 sequences, with less than 45% found just once. This clonotype has a handful of counts. The CDR3 has 15 amino acids. Germline CDR1 reads SEHNR; CDR2 reads FQNEAQ (reference sequence). Trimming removed 5 bases from V and 6 bases from J, with 16 bases in between.

The sequence derives from a man aged 18 to 30 in good health. V and J are TRBV7-9 and TRBJ1-4; D gene ambiguous. Sequencing used blood. The CDR3 DNA reads TGTGCCAGCAGCCCAAGGCCGGGTCTCCATGAAAAACTGTTTTTT. This codes for CASSPRPGLHEKLFF.